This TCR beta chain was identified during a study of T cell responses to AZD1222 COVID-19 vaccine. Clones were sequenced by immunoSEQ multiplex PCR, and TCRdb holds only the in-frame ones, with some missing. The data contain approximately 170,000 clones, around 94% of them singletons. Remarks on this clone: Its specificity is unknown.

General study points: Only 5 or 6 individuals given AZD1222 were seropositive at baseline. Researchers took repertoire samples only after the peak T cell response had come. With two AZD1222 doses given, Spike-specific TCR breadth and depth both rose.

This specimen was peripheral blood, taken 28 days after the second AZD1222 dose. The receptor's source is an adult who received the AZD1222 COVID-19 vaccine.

CDR3 DNA sequence: TGCGCCAGCAGCCAAGACGGGGGCACCGGGGAGCTGTTTTTT. Its protein product is CASSQDGGTGELFF. V is TRBV4-3 and J is TRBJ2-2; a weak D match, TRBD2 (6 bases). The CDR3 extends over 14 amino acids. Trimming removed 0 bases at V and 4 bases at J, with 6 bases between. Germline CDR1 is LGHNA and CDR2 is YSLEER.